This T cell receptor beta chain was recorded in a study of identical twins. This clonotype was counted a few times. The target antigen is unknown. A universal primer site was incorporated via template switching, and the cDNA contained unique molecular identifiers. TCRdb re-analysed the 5' RACE reads in MiXCR, keeping a single row per CDR3 protein. In the table there are about 200,000 distinct CDR3 sequences, roughly 9.4% of which are singletons. Findings of the study overall: Memory repertoires lacked the insertion deficit that abundant cord blood beta clonotypes showed.

V was trimmed by 0 bases and J by 1 base, leaving 8 bases between them. The CDR3 extends over 16 amino acids. Germline V lookup: CDR1 SGHRS, CDR2 YFSETQ. The sample comprised memory (CD45RO+) T cells sorted from blood. The TCR sequence derives from a woman in her late teens or twenties in good health. The J gene is TRBJ2-6, the V gene TRBV5-1, with D hard to call. The CDR3 DNA reads TGCGCCAGCAGCTTGGATCGGGTGTCTGGGGCCAACGTCCTGACTTTC. It specifies CASSLDRVSGANVLTF.